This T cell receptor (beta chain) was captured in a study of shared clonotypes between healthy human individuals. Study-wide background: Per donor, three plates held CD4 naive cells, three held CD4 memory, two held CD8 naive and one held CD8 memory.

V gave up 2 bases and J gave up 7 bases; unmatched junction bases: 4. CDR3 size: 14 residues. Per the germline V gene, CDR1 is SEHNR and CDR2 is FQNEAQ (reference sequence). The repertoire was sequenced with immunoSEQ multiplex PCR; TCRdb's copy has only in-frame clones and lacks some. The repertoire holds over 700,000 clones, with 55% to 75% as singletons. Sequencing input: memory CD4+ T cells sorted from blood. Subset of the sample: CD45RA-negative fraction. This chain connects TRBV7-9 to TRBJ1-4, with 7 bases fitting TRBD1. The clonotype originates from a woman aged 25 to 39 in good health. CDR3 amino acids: CASSLKGAGEKLFF. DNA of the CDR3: TGTGCCAGCAGCTTAAAGGGGGCGGGTGAAAAACTGTTTTTT. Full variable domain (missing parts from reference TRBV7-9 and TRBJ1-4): DTGVSQNPRHKITKRGQNVTFRCDPISEHNRLYWYRQTLGQGPEFLTYFQNEAQLEKSRLLSDRFSAERPKGSFSTLEIQRTEQGDSAMYLCASSLKGAGEKLFFGSGTQLSVL.